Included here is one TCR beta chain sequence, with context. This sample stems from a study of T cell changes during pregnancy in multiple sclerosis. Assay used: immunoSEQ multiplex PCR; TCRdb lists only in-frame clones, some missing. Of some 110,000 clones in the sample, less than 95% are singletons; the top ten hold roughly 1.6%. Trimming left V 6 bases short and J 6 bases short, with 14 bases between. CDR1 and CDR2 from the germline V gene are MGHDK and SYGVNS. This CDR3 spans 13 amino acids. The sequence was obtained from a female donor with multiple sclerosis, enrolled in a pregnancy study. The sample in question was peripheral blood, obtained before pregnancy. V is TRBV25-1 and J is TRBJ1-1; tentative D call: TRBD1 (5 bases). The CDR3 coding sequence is TGTGCCAGCAGCCCGGGGGTTAAGGCTGAAGCTTTCTTT. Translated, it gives CASSPGVKAEAFF.